The 2 T cell receptor beta chains below were found in one sample sequenced in a study of T cell repertoires in cytomegalovirus infection. TCRdb analysed the reads with MiXCR anew, one entry per CDR3 protein. The profile covers 350,000 to 550,000 distinct CDR3 sequences, with roughly a third appearing a single time and around 13% taken by the ten largest. Source material: PBMCs. The receptors were sampled from a human donor in good health (CMV status not recorded). Some clones in this sample may be carry-over from other donors' samples.

For this clonotype: A much larger clone sits a single nucleotide away, making a read error possible. This chain links TRBV28 with TRBJ1-3; 8 positions agree with TRBD1. CDR1 and CDR2 from the germline V gene are MDHEN and SYDVKM. The CDR3 totals 15 residues. CDR3 in amino acids: CASSFRGLVGNTIFF. CDR3 sequence (DNA): TGTGCCAGCAGTTTCAGGGGGCTGGTTGGAAACACCATATTTTTT.

The chain is built from TRBV14 and TRBJ1-6, with a tentative D call TRBD1 (5 bases). The length of the CDR3 is 14 residues. V was shortened by 3 bases and J by 8 bases, with 11 bases between the two germline ends. CDR1 and CDR2 from the germline V gene are SGHDN and FVKESK. In nucleotides, the CDR3 is TGTGCCAGCAGCCAGGAGGGACGTTATTCACCCCTCCACTTT. Translated, it gives CASSQEGRYSPLHF.